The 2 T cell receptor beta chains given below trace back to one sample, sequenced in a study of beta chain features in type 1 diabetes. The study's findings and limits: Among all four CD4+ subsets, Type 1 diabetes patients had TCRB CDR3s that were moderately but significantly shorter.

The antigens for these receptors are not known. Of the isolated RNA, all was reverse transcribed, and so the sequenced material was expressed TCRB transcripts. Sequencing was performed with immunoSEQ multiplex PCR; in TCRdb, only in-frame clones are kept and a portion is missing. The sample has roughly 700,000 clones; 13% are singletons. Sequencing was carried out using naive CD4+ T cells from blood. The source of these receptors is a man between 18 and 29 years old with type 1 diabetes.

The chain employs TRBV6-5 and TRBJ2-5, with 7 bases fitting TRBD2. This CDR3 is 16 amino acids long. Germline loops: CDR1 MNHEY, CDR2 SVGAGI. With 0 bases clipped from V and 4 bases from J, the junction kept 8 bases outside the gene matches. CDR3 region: CASSYSARTGGETQYF. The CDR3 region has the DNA TGTGCCAGCAGTTACTCGGCCCGGACGGGAGGAGAGACCCAGTACTTC.

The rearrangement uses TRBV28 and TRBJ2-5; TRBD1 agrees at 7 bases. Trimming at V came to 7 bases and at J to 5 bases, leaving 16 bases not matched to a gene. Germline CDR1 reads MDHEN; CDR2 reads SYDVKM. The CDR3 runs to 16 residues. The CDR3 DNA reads TGTGCCAGCACTGATTCGACAGGGTCCGCTGGCGAGACCCAGTACTTC. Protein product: CASTDSTGSAGETQYF.